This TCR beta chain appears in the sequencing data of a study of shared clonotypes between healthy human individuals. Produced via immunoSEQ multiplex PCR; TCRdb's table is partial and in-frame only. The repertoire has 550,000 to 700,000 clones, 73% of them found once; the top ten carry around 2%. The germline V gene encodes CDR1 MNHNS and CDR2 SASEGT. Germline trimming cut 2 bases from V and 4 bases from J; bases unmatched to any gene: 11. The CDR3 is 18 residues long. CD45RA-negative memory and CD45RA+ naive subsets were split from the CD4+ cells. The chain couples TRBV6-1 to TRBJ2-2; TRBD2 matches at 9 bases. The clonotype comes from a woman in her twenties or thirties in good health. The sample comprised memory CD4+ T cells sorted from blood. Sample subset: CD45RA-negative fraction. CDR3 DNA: TGTGCCAGCAGTGAAATATATGGAGCGGGAGGAAGCACCGGGGAGCTGTTTTTT. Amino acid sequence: CASSEIYGAGGSTGELFF.